These 17 T cell receptor beta chains share one sample of origin, sequenced in a study of T-cell reconstitution after alpha-beta-depleted transplantation in children. Construction of the TCRbeta library involved unique molecular identifiers. From the PCR reads, TCRdb called clonotypes with MiXCR, one entry per CDR3 protein. The sample contains 300,000 to 400,000 distinct CDR3 sequences, more than 10% of which appear only once. The sequencing used PBMCs, collected from the stem cell graft. The receptors originated from a human donor who donated a stem cell graft to a child with Fanconi anemia.

This clonotype was found a few times. V and J are TRBV6-2 or TRBV6-3 and TRBJ1-5; D gene uncertain. The V end was cut by 5 bases, the J end by 4 bases, with 9 bases between. The germline V gene encodes CDR1 MNHEY and CDR2 SVGEGT. The CDR3 is 13 residues long. The DNA for the CDR3 is TGTGCCAGCAGTCCGCACCTAAATCAGCCCCAGCATTTT. Its translation is CASSPHLNQPQHF.

The gene calls are TRBV5-1 and TRBJ2-5; D gene ambiguous. CDR1 and CDR2 from the germline V gene are SGHRS and YFSETQ. The CDR3 spans 13 residues. V lost 2 bases and J lost 3, with 8 bases in between. CDR3 amino acids: CASSFRAEETQYF. CDR3 DNA sequence: TGCGCCAGCAGCTTCCGGGCGGAAGAGACCCAGTACTTC.

This clonotype was found a few times. The J gene is TRBJ1-1, the V gene TRBV7-9; 12 bases match TRBD1. Germline loops: CDR1 SEHNR, CDR2 FQNEAQ (reference sequence). CDR3 length: 18 residues. V dropped 4 bases and J dropped 4; count of bases not matched to a gene: 13. CDR3 in amino acids: CASSSPGTGGLMSTEAFF. The CDR3 DNA reads as TGTGCCAGCAGCTCTCCCGGGACAGGGGGCCTGATGAGCACTGAAGCTTTCTTT.

This CDR3 is CAWSVRQGAGGQPQHF. The CDR3 region has the DNA TGTGCCTGGAGTGTCAGACAGGGGGCCGGCGGTCAGCCCCAGCATTTT. V is TRBV30 and J is TRBJ1-5; 10 bases are a match to TRBD1. The CDR3 spans 16 residues. CDR1 is GTSNPN and CDR2 is SVGIG in the germline V gene (reference sequence). V dropped 0 bases and J dropped 6; count of bases not matched to a gene: 8. The whole variable domain, filled in from reference TRBV30 and TRBJ1-5, reads SQTIHQWPATLVQPVGSPLSLECTVEGTSNPNLYWYRQAAGRGLQLLFYSVGIGQISSEVPQNLSASRPQDRQFILSSKKLLLSDSGFYLCAWSVRQGAGGQPQHFGDGTRLSIL.

This clonotype occurred a few times. V and J are TRBV5-1 and TRBJ2-3; D possibly corresponds to TRBD1 (5 bases). V lost 4 bases, J lost 0 bases, and 12 bases lay in between. From germline, CDR1 is SGHRS and CDR2 YFSETQ. The CDR3 is made up of 15 amino acids. This CDR3 reads CASSDQGPSTDTQYF. The DNA of the CDR3 is TGCGCCAGCAGCGACCAGGGCCCTAGCACAGATACGCAGTATTTT.

In this sample, this clonotype turned up many times. CDR3 in DNA: TGCGCCAGCAGATCGCCTTACAATGAGCAGTTCTTC. It translates to CASRSPYNEQFF. The chain joins TRBV5-1 to TRBJ2-1; D gene ambiguous. The CDR3 runs to 12 residues. Germline values: CDR1 SGHRS, CDR2 YFSETQ. Between the trimmed V and J ends, which lost 5 bases and 4 bases, there was a span of 7 bases.

The table lists this clonotype with many counts. The chain has TRBV20-1 and TRBJ2-1; 14 bases map to TRBD2. Per the germline V gene, CDR1 is DFQATT and CDR2 is SNEGSKA (reference sequence). Germline trimming cut 5 bases from V and 9 bases from J; bases unmatched to any gene: 6. The CDR3 spans 14 residues. As DNA, the CDR3 is TGCAGTGCTCAGACTAGCGGGGGGGCAGGTGAGCAGTTCTTC. This codes for CSAQTSGGAGEQFF.

In this sample, this clonotype turned up many times. This rearrangement joins TRBV5-1 to TRBJ1-1; 7 bases fit TRBD1. V lost 1 base to trimming and J lost 5 bases; unmatched junction nucleotides: 8. CDR3 length equals 15 residues. Germline V gene lookup returns CDR1 SGHRS and CDR2 YFSETQ. As DNA, the CDR3 is TGCGCCAGCAGCTTGAGCCAGACAGGGTTTACTGAAGCTTTCTTT. This encodes CASSLSQTGFTEAFF.

This clonotype was seen a few times. The chain recombines TRBV5-1 with TRBJ2-3; tentative D call: TRBD2 (7 bases). The germline CDR1 and CDR2 sequences are SGHRS and YFSETQ. The CDR3 sequence is 15 residues long. V shed 0 bases and J shed 4 bases, with 12 bases lying between them. DNA for the CDR3: TGCGCCAGCAGCTTGGAAGGGGGGGTAGCAGATACGCAGTATTTT. This translates into CASSLEGGVADTQYF.

This clonotype was counted only a few times. J is TRBJ2-2 and V is TRBV15; 7 bases map to TRBD1. Trimming at V came to 5 bases and at J to 6 bases, leaving 6 bases not matched to a gene. The CDR3 loop spans 14 amino acids. Germline V gene sequence: CDR1 LNHNV, CDR2 YYDKDF (reference sequence). The CDR3 coding sequence is TGTGCCACCAGCTCCCTAACAGGGGCCGGGGAGCTGTTTTTT. Protein sequence: CATSSLTGAGELFF.

The table lists this clonotype with a few counts. The genes are TRBV2 and TRBJ1-6; D is unresolved. The length of the CDR3 is 13 residues. Trimming took 3 bases from V and 10 from J, leaving 10 bases between them. CDR1 SNHLY and CDR2 FYNNEI come from the germline V gene. In DNA, the CDR3 is TGTGCCAGCAGTGACGACCAAGGCTCACCCCTCCACTTT. Its protein is CASSDDQGSPLHF.

This clonotype has a count of ten or more. The chain uses TRBV7-6 and TRBJ1-5; D remains unclear. Germline V gene lookup returns CDR1 SGHVS and CDR2 FNYEAQ. The CDR3 runs to 14 residues. Deletions cut 5 bases from V and 10 bases from J, with 18 bases between. The CDR3 loop is CASSPADTLNPQHF. Here the CDR3 DNA reads TGTGCCAGCAGCCCAGCCGACACCCTAAATCCCCAGCATTTT.

The chain joins TRBV27 to TRBJ2-7; no clear D gene. The V end was cut by 3 bases, the J end by 0 bases, with 18 bases between. This CDR3 region has 17 residues. Germline CDR1 MNHEY, CDR2 SMNVEV (reference sequence). The CDR3 is CASSFSGGEINSYEQYF. The CDR3 DNA reads TGTGCCAGCAGTTTTTCGGGCGGAGAAATTAACTCCTACGAGCAGTACTTC.

This clonotype has a handful of counts. The rearrangement links TRBV7-8 to TRBJ1-5; D is perhaps TRBD1 (5 bases). The CDR3 totals 13 residues. V gave up 5 bases and J gave up 5 bases, with 10 bases separating them. Per the germline V gene, CDR1 is SGHVS and CDR2 is FQNEAQ. In DNA, the CDR3 is TGTGCCAGCAGCCCAGGGCTCCATCAGCCCCAGCATTTT. Its translation is CASSPGLHQPQHF.

This clonotype was observed a handful of times. V and J are TRBV10-1 and TRBJ2-1, with D uncertain. The V gene's germline CDR1 is WNHNN and CDR2 SYGVQD (reference sequence). There are 16 residues in the CDR3. V was cut by 0 bases and J by 0 bases, with 9 bases left in between. CDR3 residues: CASSESGGSSYNEQFF. In DNA form, the CDR3 reads TGCGCCAGCAGTGAGTCCGGCGGAAGCTCCTACAATGAGCAGTTCTTC.

This clonotype was seen many times. V usage is TRBV10-1 and J usage is TRBJ2-3; D perhaps matches TRBD2 (6 bases). The CDR3 is 18 amino acids. V lost 0 bases, J lost 3 bases, and 19 bases lay in between. The V gene's germline CDR1 is WNHNN and CDR2 SYGVQD (reference sequence). CDR3 DNA sequence: TGCGCCAGCAGTGAGTCCGTCCGGCGGGATAAAGGTACAGATACGCAGTATTTT. This gives the protein CASSESVRRDKGTDTQYF.

The CDR3 protein is CSVLPGLGGETQYF. The CDR3 DNA is TGCAGCGTCTTACCGGGACTAGGAGGGGAGACCCAGTACTTC. The chain couples TRBV29-1 to TRBJ2-5; 8 bases fit TRBD2. The germline CDR1 and CDR2 sequences are SQVTM and ANQGSEA. The CDR3 has 14 amino acids. V lost 6 bases, J lost 5 bases, and 11 bases stayed unmatched.